Sequencing of this TCR beta chain was carried out in a study of T-cell reconstitution after alpha-beta-depleted transplantation in children. The study's findings and limits: Where some patients showed high TCRbeta diversity at day 60, it came from recipient T cells and thymic progenitors that had survived. T-cell numbers and diversity, one year after transplant, stemmed largely from T cells that were newly produced. The origin of alpha-beta T cells about two months after transplant was reportedly several hundred expanded graft clones.

Comment on this clonotype: The antigen remains undetermined.

TCRbeta library preparation incorporated unique molecular identifiers. TCRdb reprocessed the PCR reads via MiXCR and lists one record per CDR3 protein. Among about 540,000 distinct CDR3 sequences listed, 27% were seen once. This TCR was recovered from a boy under three years old with Wiskott-Aldrich syndrome, due to receive a stem cell transplant. Material: PBMCs, obtained before TCRalphabeta/CD19-depleted stem cell transplant.

The CDR3 DNA follows: TGCGCCAGCAGTGGTCCGGGGGCCCTTTTAGGAGAGACCCAGTACTTC. It codes for CASSGPGALLGETQYF. This chain connects TRBV5-1 to TRBJ2-5; D is tentatively TRBD1 or TRBD2 (6 bases each). V lost 5 bases to trimming and J lost 4 bases, with 21 bases between them. This CDR3 region has 16 residues. Germline V gene data show CDR1 as SGHRS and CDR2 as YFSETQ.